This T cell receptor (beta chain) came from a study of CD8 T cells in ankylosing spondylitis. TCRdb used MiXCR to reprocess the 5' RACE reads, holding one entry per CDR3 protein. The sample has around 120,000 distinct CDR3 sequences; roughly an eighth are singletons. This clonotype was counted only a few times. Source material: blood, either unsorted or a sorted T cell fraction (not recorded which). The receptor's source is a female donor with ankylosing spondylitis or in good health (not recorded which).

CDR3 region: CASSGEGRPQHF. CDR3 DNA sequence: TGTGCCAGCAGTGGGGAGGGACGGCCCCAGCATTTT. The rearrangement uses TRBV2 and TRBJ1-5; TRBD1 might be the D (5 bases). Germline lookup yields CDR1 SNHLY and CDR2 FYNNEI. The CDR3 covers 12 residues. Trimming removed 4 bases from V and 9 bases from J, with 10 bases in between.